One and the same sample provided the 10 T cell receptor beta chains below, sequenced in a study of T cell repertoires in cytomegalovirus infection. MiXCR, run by TCRdb on the reads, gives a single entry per CDR3 protein. This sample has some 400,000 distinct CDR3 sequences, with 31% found just once. Sequenced: PBMCs. The receptors here all came from a human donor in good health (CMV status not recorded). Some clones in this sample may be carry-over from other donors' samples.

This clonotype occurred a few times. In nucleotides, the CDR3 is TGTGCCAGCAGCTATCGAGGTCCGTGGGAATACGAGCAGTACTTC. Residues: CASSYRGPWEYEQYF. The chain has TRBV7-6 and TRBJ2-7; D is uncertain. Germline V lookup: CDR1 SGHVS, CDR2 FNYEAQ. The V and J ends lost 4 bases and 4 bases respectively, with 17 bases between them. This CDR3 has 15 amino acids.

Comments on this clonotype: This CDR3 is missing its conserved last phenylalanine or tryptophan, likely due to a read error. The chain uses TRBV28 and TRBJ2-5; D possibly corresponds to TRBD2 (5 bases). The length of the CDR3 is 17 residues. Germline V CDR1 and CDR2: MDHEN, SYDVKM. Between the trimmed V and J ends, which lost 1 base and 4 bases, there was a span of 19 bases. Here the CDR3 DNA reads TGTGCCAGCAGTTTATCTAGCATCGAGTTTATCCGAGAGACCCAGTACTAC. This gives the protein CASSLSSIEFIRETQYY.

This clonotype was counted at least ten times. The CDR3 here is CASSIDRRSYNEQFF. CDR3 coding DNA: TGTGCCAGCAGCATAGACAGGCGCTCCTACAATGAGCAGTTCTTC. The V and J genes are TRBV7-8 and TRBJ2-1; a weak D match, TRBD1 (6 bases). Trimming shortened V by 5 bases and J by 0 bases, and 11 bases separated the two germline ends. The CDR3 consists of 15 residues. The germline gives CDR1 SGHVS, CDR2 FQNEAQ.

This clonotype is a singleton in its sample. CDR3 loop: CASSKTVSSYEQYF. Here the CDR3 DNA reads TGTGCCAGTAGTAAGACAGTCAGCTCCTACGAGCAGTACTTC. V gene TRBV19 combines with J gene TRBJ2-7, with D perhaps matching TRBD1 (5 bases). Deletions cut 4 bases from V and 0 bases from J, with 10 bases between. Germline CDR1 and CDR2: LNHDA and SQIVND (reference sequence). The CDR3 totals 14 residues.

This clonotype was seen more than once but under ten times. The chain couples TRBV15 to TRBJ2-2, with 7 bases that match TRBD1. The CDR3 consists of 15 residues. V shed 5 bases and J 4 bases; nucleotides not matched to a gene: 7. Looked up from germline, CDR1 is LNHNV and CDR2 is YYDKDF (reference sequence). CDR3 DNA: TGTGCCACCAGCCTTAAGCCAGGGGGCACCGGGGAGCTGTTTTTT. Protein sequence: CATSLKPGGTGELFF.

Notes on this clonotype: The junction departs from germline at one end; a sequencing error may be responsible. The rearrangement links TRBV19 to TRBJ1-1; possible D gene TRBD1, 5 bases. This CDR3 has 13 amino acids. CDR1 and CDR2 (germline): LNHDA, SQIVND (reference sequence). The CDR3 region has the DNA TGTGCCAGTAGTATAAAGGGGAACACTGAAGCTTTGTTT. Its protein product is CASSIKGNTEALF.

The chain uses TRBV7-9 and TRBJ2-7; TRBD1 agrees at 7 bases. The CDR3 spans 12 residues. Germline assignment: CDR1 SEHNR and CDR2 FQNEAQ (reference sequence). Germline trimming cut 8 bases from V and 6 bases from J; bases unmatched to any gene: 7. For the CDR3, the DNA is TGTGCCAGCCACGGGACAGACAGCGAGCAGTACTTC. Translated, it gives CASHGTDSEQYF.

The genes are TRBV6-1 and TRBJ1-2; 8 bases are a match to TRBD1. Germline-derived CDR1 and CDR2 are MNHNS and SASEGT. This CDR3 has 12 residues. V dropped 8 bases and J dropped 8; count of bases not matched to a gene: 7. The chain's CDR3 is CASLPGGEGYTF. In DNA, the CDR3 is TGTGCCAGCCTCCCAGGGGGCGAGGGCTACACCTTC.

A remark on this clonotype: This may stem from a read error, because a much larger clone lies one nucleotide away. The rearrangement links TRBV7-2 to TRBJ1-4, with no clear D. Germline V lookup: CDR1 SGHTA, CDR2 FQGNSA. The CDR3 consists of 17 residues. In DNA, the CDR3 is TGTGCCAGCAGCTTCCTTGATCCAGGTGCAACTAATGAAACACTGTTTTTT. It yields the protein CASSFLDPGATNETLFF.

This chain uses TRBV29-1 with TRBJ2-1; no clear D. Germline-derived CDR1 and CDR2 are SQVTM and ANQGSEA. V was clipped by 3 bases and J by 3 bases, with 6 bases between them. The length of the CDR3 is 12 residues. In nucleotides, the CDR3 is TGCAGCGTTGAGGACCGCTACAATGAGCAGTTCTTC. This encodes CSVEDRYNEQFF.